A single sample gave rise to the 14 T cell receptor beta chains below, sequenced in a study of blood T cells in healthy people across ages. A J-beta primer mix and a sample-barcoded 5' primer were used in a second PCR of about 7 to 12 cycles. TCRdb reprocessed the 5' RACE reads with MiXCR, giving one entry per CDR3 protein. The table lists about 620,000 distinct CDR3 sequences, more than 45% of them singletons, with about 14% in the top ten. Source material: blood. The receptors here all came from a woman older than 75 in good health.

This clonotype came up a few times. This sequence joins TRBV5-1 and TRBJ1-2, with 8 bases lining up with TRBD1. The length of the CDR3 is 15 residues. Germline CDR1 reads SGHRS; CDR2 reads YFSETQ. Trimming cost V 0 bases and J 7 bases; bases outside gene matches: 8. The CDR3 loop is CASSLAGTGRCGYTF. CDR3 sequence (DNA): TGCGCCAGCAGCTTGGCCGGGACAGGAAGGTGTGGCTACACCTTC.

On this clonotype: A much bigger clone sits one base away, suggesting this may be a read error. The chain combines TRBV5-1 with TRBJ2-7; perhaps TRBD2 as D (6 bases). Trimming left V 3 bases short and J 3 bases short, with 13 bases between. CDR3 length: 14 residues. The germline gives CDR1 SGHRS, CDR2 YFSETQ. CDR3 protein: CASSSGSNFYEQYF. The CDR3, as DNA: TGCGCCAGCAGCTCCGGGAGCAATTTCTACGAGCAGTACTTC.

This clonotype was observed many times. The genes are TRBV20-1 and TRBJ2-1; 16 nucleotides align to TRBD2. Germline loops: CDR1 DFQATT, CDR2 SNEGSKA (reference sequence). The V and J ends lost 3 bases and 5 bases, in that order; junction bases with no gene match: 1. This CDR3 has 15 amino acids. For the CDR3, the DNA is TGCAGTGCTAGGGGACTAGCGGGGGGGGACAATGAGCAGTTCTTC. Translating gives CSARGLAGGDNEQFF.

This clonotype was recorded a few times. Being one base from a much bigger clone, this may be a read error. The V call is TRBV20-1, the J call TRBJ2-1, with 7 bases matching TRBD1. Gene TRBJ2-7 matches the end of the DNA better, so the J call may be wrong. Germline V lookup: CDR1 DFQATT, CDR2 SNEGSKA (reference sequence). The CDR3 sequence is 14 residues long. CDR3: CSAKLDRSYNEQYF. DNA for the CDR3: TGCAGTGCTAAGCTGGACAGGTCCTACAATGAGCAGTACTTC.

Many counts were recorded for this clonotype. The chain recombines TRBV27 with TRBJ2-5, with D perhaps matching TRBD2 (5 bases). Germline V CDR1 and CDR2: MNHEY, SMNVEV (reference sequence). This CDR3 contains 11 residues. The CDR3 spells CATTRGETQYF. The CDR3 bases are TGTGCAACGACCCGAGGGGAGACCCAGTACTTC.

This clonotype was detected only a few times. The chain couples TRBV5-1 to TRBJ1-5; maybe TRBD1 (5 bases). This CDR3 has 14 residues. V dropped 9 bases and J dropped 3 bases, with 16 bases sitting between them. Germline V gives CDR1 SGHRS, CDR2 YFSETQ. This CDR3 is CATSGNRPNQPQHF. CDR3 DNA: TGCGCCACTTCAGGGAACAGGCCCAATCAGCCCCAGCATTTT.

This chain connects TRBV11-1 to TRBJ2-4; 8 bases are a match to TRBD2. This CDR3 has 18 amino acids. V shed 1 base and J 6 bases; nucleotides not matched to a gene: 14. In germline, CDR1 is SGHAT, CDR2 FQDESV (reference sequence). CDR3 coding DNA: TGTGCCAGCAGCTTAGGGAAGAGCCAGCGGGGGTGGGTAAACATTCAGTACTTC. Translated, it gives CASSLGKSQRGWVNIQYF.

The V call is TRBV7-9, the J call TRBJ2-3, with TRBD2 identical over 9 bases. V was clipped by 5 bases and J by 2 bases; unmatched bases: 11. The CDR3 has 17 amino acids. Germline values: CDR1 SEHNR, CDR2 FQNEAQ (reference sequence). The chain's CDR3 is CASSLWTSEKITDTQYF. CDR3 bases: TGTGCCAGCAGCCTCTGGACTAGCGAGAAGATCACAGATACGCAGTATTTT.

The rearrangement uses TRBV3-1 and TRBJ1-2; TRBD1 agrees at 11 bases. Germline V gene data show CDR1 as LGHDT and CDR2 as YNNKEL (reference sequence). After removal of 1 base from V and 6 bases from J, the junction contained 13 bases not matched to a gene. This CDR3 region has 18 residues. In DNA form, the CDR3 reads TGTGCCAGCAGCCAAGCCCGAAGGCGGACAGGGGGCCTTAATGGCTACACCTTC. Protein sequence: CASSQARRRTGGLNGYTF. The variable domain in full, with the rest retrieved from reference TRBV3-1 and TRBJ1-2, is DTAVSQTPKYLVTQMGNDKSIKCEQNLGHDTMYWYKQDSKKFLKIMFSYNNKELIINETVPNRFSPKSPDKAHLNLHINSLELGDSAVYFCASSQARRRTGGLNGYTFGSGTRLTVV.

The CDR3 DNA reads TGTGCCAGCCGCCGACAGGGTCCAGCCTACGAGCAGTACTTC. This codes for CASRRQGPAYEQYF. V and J are TRBV12-3 or TRBV12-4 and TRBJ2-7; 7 nucleotides line up with TRBD1. With 8 bases clipped from V and 2 bases from J, the junction kept 9 bases outside the gene matches. The CDR3 is made up of 14 amino acids.

This chain's CDR3 is CASSYTVTGELFF. The CDR3 DNA reads TGCGCCAGCAGCTACACGGTCACCGGGGAGCTGTTTTTT. V and J are TRBV5-1 and TRBJ2-2; D ambiguous. The length of the CDR3 is 13 residues. The germline gives CDR1 SGHRS, CDR2 YFSETQ. Trimming took off 3 bases at V and 4 bases at J, with 7 bases between the two ends.

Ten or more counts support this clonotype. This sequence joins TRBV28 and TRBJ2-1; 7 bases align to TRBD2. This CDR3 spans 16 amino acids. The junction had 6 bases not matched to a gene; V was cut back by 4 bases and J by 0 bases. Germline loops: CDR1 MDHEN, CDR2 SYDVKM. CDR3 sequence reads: CASSSPGGSSYNEQFF. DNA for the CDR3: TGTGCCAGCAGTTCGCCCGGGGGGAGCTCCTACAATGAGCAGTTCTTC.

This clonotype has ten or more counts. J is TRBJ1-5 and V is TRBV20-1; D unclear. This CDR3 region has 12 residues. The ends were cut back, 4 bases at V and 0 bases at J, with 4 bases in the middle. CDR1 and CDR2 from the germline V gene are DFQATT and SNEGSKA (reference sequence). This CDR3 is CSAIGSNQPQHF. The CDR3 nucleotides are TGCAGTGCTATAGGTAGCAATCAGCCCCAGCATTTT.

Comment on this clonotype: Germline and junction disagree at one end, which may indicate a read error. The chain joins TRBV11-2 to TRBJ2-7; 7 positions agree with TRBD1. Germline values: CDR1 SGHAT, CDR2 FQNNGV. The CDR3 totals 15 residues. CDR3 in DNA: TGTGCCGGCAGCCCGATCACAGGGGCTTCCTACGAGCAGTACTTC. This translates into CAGSPITGASYEQYF. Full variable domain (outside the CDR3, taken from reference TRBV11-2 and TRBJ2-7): EAGVAQSPRYKIIEKRQSVAFWCNPISGHATLYWYQQILGQGPKLLIQFQNNGVVDDSQLPKDRFSAERLKGVDSTLKIQPAKLEDSAVYLCAGSPITGASYEQYFGPGTRLTVT.